The present TCR beta chain was sequenced within a study of Ad26.COV2.S vaccination and SARS-CoV-2 variants. Study context: Intramuscular Ad26.COV2.S at 5x10^10 or 1x10^11 viral particles.

Notes on this clone: Its matching antigen is unknown.

The data were produced by immunoSEQ multiplex PCR, yet TCRdb's version contains in-frame clones alone and is incomplete. The sample has some 640,000 clones, approximately 88% seen once. The treatment was: about 20 received Ad26.COV2.S at low or high dose, single or two shots; roughly 5 received placebo; per-sample allocation not given. Each sample was drawn 63 days after the first injection (of vaccine or placebo). Donor was an adult aged 18-55 years in Boston. Broader study findings: Among vaccine recipients, spike-specific TCR breadth exceeded that of placebo recipients.

Here the sequenced sample was peripheral blood, taken in a trial of Ad26.COV2.S vaccine versus placebo. The TCR comes from a person between 18 and 65 years old who received the Ad26.COV2.S COVID-19 vaccine or a placebo.

The CDR3 DNA sequence: TGTGCCAGCAGACCGCGAGGGCCGGACCAAACAGTCTCCTACGAGCAGTACTTC. Its translation: CASRPRGPDQTVSYEQYF. The chain is built from TRBV2 and TRBJ2-7, with D maybe TRBD2 (5 bases). The CDR3 covers 18 residues. CDR1 and CDR2 from the germline V gene are SNHLY and FYNNEI. Between the trimmed V and J ends, which lost 6 bases and 0 bases, there was a span of 24 bases.